This TCR beta chain was sequenced during a study of spatial heterogeneity in lung cancer. Study-level background: Detection consistently captured more beta-chain sequences than alpha-chain sequences. Across the raw uncorrected reads, a unique TCR and UMI combination was observed, on average, more than ten times.

Time point specified: sample taken at primary tumor resection. Whole RNA obtained from tumor, nontumor lung or frozen PBMC underwent sequencing without sorting. The germline V gene encodes CDR1 DFQATT and CDR2 SNEGSKA (reference sequence). Trimming left V 5 bases short and J 8 bases short, with 15 bases between. This CDR3 has 12 residues. TCR cDNA molecules each had a unique molecular identifier. TCRdb recomputed calls from the 5' RACE reads with MiXCR, one row per CDR3 protein. The sample shows around 6,600 distinct CDR3 sequences, 4.5% to 7% of them seen only once. By sample fraction, this clonotype is medium-sized. This beta chain is a stray sequence in a library constructed for alpha chains; its clone size is not meaningful.

The TCR was taken from a female donor with early-stage non-small cell lung cancer. Sequenced here: normal lung tissue next to the tumor, sampled at surgery. The rearrangement uses TRBV20-1 and TRBJ1-2; D call uncertain. In DNA, the CDR3 is TGCAGTGCTGAGACCGGGAATCAAGGCTACACCTTC. It is translated as CSAETGNQGYTF.